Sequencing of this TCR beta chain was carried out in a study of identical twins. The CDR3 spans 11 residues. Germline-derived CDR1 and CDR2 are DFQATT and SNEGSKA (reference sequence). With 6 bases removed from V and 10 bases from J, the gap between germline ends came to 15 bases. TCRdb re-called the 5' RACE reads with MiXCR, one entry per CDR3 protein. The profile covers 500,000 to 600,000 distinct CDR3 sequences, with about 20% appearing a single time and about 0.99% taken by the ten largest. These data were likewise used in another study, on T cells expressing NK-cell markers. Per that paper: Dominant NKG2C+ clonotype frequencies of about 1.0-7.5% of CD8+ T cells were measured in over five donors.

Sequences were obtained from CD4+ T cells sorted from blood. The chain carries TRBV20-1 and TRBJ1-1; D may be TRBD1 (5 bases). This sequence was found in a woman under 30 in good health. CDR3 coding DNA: TGCAGTGCGCCACTGGTCGGGGGAGCTTTCTTT. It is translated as CSAPLVGGAFF.